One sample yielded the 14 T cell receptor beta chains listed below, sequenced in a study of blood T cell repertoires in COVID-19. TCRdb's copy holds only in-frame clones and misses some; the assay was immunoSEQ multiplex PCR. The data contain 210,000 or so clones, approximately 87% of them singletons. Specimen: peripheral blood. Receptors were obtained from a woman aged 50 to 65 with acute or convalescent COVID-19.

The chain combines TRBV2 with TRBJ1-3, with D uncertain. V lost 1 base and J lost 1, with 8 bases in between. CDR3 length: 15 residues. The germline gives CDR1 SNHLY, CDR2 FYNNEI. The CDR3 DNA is TGTGCCAGCAGTGAAGGCTTTAGATCTGGAAACACCATATATTTT. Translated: CASSEGFRSGNTIYF.

The chain's CDR3 is CASSLDNLGRGAEAFF. CDR3 DNA: TGTGCCAGCAGCTTAGATAACTTGGGTCGGGGAGCTGAAGCTTTCTTT. The chain uses TRBV13 and TRBJ1-1; D is unclear. From germline, CDR1 is PRHDT and CDR2 FYEKMQ (reference sequence). The V end was cut by 1 base, the J end by 6 bases, with 18 bases between. The CDR3 has 16 residues.

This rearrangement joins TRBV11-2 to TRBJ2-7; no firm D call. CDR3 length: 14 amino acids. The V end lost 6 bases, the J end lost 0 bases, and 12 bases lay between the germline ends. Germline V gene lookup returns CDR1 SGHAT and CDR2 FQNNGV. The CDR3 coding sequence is TGTGCCAGCAGGCCCGACACGTACTCCTACGAGCAGTACTTC. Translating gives CASRPDTYSYEQYF.

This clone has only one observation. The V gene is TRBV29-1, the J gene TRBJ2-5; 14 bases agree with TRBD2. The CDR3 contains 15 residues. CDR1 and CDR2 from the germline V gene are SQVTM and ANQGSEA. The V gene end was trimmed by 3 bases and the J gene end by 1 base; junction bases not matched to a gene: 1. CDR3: CSVETSGGAQETQYF. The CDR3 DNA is TGCAGCGTTGAGACTAGCGGGGGGGCCCAAGAGACCCAGTACTTC.

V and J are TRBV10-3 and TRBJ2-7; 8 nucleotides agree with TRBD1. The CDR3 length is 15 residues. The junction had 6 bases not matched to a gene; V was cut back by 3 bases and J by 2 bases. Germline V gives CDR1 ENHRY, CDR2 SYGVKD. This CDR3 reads CAISDYRGVPYEQYF. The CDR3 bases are TGTGCCATCAGTGATTACAGGGGGGTCCCCTACGAGCAGTACTTC.

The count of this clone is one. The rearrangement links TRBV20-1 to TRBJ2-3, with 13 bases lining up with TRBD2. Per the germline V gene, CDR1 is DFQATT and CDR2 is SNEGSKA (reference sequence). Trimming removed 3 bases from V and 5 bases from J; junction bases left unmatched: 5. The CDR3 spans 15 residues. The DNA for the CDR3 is TGCAGTGCTAGTGGACTAGCGGGAGATATAGATACGCAGTATTTT. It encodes CSASGLAGDIDTQYF.

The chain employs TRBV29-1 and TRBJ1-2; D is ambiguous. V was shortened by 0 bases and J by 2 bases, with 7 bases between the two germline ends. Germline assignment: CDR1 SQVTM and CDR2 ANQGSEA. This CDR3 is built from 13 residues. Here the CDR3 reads CSVEDRRNYGYTF. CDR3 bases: TGCAGCGTTGAAGATCGGAGGAACTATGGCTACACCTTC.

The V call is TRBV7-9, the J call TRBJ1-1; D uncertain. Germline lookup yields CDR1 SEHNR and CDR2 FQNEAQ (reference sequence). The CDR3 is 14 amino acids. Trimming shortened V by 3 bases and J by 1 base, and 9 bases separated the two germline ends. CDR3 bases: TGTGCCAGCAGCTTTTGGAGCGAGAACACTGAAGCTTTCTTT. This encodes CASSFWSENTEAFF.

CDR3 sequence (DNA): TGTGCCAGCAGCTCAACGACCGGGACAGGGGTCAACAATGAGCAGTTCTTC. Protein sequence: CASSSTTGTGVNNEQFF. The chain employs TRBV7-2 and TRBJ2-1; 10 bases line up with TRBD1. Germline-derived CDR1 and CDR2 are SGHTA and FQGNSA. Trimming took 4 bases from V and 5 from J; bases not matched to a gene: 11. CDR3 length: 17 residues. The full variable domain, completed using reference TRBV7-2 and TRBJ2-1, is GAGVSQSPSNKVTEKGKDVELRCDPISGHTALYWYRQSLGQGLEFLIYFQGNSAPDKSGLPSDRFSAERTGGSVSTLTIQRTQQEDSAVYLCASSSTTGTGVNNEQFFGPGTRLTVL.

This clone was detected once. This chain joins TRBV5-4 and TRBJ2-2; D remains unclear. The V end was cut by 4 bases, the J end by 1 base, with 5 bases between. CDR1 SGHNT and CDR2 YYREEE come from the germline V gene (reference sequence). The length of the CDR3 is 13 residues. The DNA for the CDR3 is TGTGCCAGCAGCCTCGTGAACACCGGGGAGCTGTTTTTT. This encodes CASSLVNTGELFF.

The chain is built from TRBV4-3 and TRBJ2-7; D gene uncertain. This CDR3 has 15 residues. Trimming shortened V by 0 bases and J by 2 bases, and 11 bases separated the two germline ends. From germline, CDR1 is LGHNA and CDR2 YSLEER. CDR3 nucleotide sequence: TGCGCCAGCAGCCAAGATCGAGGCGGTGCCTACGAGCAGTACTTC. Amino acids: CASSQDRGGAYEQYF.

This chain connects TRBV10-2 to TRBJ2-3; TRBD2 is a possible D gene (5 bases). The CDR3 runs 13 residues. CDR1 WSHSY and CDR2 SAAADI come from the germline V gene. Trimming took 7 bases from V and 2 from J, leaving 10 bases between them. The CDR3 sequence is CASTEDLTDTQYF. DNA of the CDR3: TGCGCCAGCACGGAGGACCTCACAGATACGCAGTATTTT.

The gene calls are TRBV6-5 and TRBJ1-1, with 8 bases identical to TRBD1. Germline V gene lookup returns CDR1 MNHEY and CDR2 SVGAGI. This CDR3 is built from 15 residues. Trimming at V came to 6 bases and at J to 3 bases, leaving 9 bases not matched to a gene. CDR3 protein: CASSVRGQSDTEAFF. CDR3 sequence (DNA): TGTGCCAGCAGCGTCAGGGGGCAATCGGACACTGAAGCTTTCTTT.

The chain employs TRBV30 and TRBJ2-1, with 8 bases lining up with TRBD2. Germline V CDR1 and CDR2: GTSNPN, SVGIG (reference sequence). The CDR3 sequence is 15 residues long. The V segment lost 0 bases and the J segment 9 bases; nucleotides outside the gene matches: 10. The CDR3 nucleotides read TGTGCCTGGAGTGTCGTGAGCGGGGGCTTTGCTGAGCAGTTCTTC. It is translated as CAWSVVSGGFAEQFF. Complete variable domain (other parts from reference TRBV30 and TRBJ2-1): SQTIHQWPATLVQPVGSPLSLECTVEGTSNPNLYWYRQAAGRGLQLLFYSVGIGQISSEVPQNLSASRPQDRQFILSSKKLLLSDSGFYLCAWSVVSGGFAEQFFGPGTRLTVL.